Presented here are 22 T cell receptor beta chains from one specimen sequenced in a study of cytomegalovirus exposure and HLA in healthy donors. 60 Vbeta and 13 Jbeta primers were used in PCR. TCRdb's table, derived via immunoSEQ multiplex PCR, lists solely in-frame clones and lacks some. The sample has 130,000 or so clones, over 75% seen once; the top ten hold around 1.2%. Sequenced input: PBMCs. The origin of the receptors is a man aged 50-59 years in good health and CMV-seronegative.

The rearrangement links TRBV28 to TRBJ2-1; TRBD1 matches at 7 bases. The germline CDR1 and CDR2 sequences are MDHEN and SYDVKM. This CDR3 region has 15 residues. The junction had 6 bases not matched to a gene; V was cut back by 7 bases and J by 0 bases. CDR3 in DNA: TGTGCCAGCACGAGGGGGCGGGTCTCCTACAATGAGCAGTTCTTC. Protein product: CASTRGRVSYNEQFF.

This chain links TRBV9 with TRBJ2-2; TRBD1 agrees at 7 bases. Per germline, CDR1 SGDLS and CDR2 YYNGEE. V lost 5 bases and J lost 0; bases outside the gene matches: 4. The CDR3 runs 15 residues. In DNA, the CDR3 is TGTGCCAGCAGAGAACAGGGGACGAACACCGGGGAGCTGTTTTTT. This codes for CASREQGTNTGELFF.

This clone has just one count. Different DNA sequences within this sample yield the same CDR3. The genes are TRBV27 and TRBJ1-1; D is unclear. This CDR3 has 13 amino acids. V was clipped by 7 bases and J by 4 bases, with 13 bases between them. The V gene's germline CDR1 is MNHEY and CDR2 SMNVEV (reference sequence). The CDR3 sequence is CASTSGGFTEAFF. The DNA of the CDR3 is TGTGCCAGCACATCCGGAGGGTTCACTGAAGCTTTCTTT.

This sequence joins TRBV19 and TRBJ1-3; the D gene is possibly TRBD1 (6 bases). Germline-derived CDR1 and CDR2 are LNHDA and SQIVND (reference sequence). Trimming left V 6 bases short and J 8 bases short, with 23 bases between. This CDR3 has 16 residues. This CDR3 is CASSPTSSQGRDTIYF. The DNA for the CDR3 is TGTGCCAGTAGCCCGACCAGTAGCCAGGGGAGAGACACCATATATTTT.

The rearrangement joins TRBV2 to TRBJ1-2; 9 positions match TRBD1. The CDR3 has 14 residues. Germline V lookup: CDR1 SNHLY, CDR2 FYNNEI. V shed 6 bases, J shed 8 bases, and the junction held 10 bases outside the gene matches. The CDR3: CASRPGQGNGGYTF. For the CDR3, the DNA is TGTGCCAGCAGGCCGGGACAGGGAAATGGGGGCTACACCTTC.

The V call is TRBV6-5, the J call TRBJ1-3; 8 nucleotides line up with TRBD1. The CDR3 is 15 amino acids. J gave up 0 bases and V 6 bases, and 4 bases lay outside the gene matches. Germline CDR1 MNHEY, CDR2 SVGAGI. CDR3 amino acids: CASSKGQVSGNTIYF. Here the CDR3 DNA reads TGTGCCAGCAGCAAGGGACAGGTCTCTGGAAACACCATATATTTT.

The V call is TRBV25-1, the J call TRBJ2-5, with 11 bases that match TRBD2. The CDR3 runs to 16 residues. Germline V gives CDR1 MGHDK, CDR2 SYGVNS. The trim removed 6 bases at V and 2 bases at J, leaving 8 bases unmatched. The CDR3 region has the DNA TGTGCCAGCAGCCGTCTAGCGGGAGGCCAACAAGAGACCCAGTACTTC. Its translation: CASSRLAGGQQETQYF.

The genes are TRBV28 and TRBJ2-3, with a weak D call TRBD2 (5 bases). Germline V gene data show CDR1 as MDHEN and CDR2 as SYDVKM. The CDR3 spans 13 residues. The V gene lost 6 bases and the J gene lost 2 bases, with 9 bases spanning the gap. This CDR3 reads CASRSGPTDTQYF. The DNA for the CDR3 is TGTGCCAGCAGGAGCGGACCCACAGATACGCAGTATTTT.

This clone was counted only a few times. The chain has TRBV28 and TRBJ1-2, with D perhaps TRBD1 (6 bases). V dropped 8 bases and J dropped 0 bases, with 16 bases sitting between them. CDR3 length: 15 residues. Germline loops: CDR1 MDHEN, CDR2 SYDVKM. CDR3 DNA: TGTGCCAGCGCCTCTGGACAGTTCACTAACTATGGCTACACCTTC. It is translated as CASASGQFTNYGYTF.

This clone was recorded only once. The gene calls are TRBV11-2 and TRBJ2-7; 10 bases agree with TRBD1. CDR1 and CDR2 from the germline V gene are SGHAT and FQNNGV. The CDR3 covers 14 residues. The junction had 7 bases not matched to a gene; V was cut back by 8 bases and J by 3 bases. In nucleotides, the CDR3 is TGTGCCAGCGAGGGGAGGGACAGGGGCTACGAGCAGTACTTC. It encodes CASEGRDRGYEQYF.

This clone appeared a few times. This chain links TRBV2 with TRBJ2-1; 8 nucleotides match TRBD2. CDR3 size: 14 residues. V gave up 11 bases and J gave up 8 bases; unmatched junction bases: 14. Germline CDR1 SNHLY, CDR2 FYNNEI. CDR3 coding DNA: TGTGCCGCCTCAACCAGCGGGAGTTTCTATGAGCAGTTCTTC. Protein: CAASTSGSFYEQFF.

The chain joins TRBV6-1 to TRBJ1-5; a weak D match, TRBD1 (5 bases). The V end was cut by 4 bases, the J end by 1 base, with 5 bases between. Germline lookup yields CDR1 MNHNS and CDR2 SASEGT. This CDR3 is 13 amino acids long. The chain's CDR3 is CASSAGSNQPQHF. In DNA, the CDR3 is TGTGCCAGCAGTGCAGGGAGCAATCAGCCCCAGCATTTT.

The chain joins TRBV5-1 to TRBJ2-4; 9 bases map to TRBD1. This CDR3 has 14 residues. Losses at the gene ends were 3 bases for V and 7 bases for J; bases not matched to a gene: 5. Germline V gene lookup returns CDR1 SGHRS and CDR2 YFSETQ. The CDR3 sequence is CASSSGQGWNIQYF. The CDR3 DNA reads TGCGCCAGCAGCTCGGGACAGGGATGGAACATTCAGTACTTC.

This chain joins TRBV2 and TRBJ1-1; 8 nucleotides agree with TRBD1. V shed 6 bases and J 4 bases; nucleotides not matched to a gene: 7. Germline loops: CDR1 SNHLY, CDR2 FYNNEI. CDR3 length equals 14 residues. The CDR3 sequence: CASSGQGASTEAFF. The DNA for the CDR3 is TGTGCCAGCAGCGGGCAGGGGGCGTCCACTGAAGCTTTCTTT.

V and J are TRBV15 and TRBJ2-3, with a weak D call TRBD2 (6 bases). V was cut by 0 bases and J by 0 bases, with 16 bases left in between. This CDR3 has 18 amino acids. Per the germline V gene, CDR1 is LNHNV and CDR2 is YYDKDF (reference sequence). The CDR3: CATSRELGGSVSTDTQYF. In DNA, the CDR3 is TGTGCCACCAGCAGAGAACTGGGAGGATCTGTTAGCACAGATACGCAGTATTTT.

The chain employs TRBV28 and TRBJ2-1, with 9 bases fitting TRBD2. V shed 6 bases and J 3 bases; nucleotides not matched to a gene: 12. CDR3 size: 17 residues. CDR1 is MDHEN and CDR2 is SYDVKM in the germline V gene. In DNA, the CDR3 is TGTGCCAGCAGCCCAAACCCTAGACTAGCGGTCTACAATGAGCAGTTCTTC. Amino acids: CASSPNPRLAVYNEQFF. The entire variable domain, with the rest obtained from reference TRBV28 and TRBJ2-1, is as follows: DVKVTQSSRYLVKRTGEKVFLECVQDMDHENMFWYRQDPGLGLRLIYFSYDVKMKEKGDIPEGYSVSREKKERFSLILESASTNQTSMYLCASSPNPRLAVYNEQFFGPGTRLTVL.

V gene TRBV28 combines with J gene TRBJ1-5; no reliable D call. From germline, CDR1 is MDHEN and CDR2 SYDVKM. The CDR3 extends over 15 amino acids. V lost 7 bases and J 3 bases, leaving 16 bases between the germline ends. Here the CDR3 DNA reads TGTGCCAGCACCGCCGGAGGACCCACCAATCAGCCCCAGCATTTT. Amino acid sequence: CASTAGGPTNQPQHF.

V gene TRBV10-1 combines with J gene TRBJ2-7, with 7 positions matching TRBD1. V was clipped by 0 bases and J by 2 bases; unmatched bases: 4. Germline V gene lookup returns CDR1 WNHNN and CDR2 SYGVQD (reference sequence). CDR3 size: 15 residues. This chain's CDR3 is CASSESWQGAYEQYF. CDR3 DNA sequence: TGCGCCAGCAGTGAGTCTTGGCAGGGGGCCTACGAGCAGTACTTC.

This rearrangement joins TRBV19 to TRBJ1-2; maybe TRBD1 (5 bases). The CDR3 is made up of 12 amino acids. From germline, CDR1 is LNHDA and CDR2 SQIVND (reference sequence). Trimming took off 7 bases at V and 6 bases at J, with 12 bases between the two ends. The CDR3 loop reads CASNTGLNGYTF. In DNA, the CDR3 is TGTGCCAGTAACACAGGTCTAAATGGCTACACCTTC.

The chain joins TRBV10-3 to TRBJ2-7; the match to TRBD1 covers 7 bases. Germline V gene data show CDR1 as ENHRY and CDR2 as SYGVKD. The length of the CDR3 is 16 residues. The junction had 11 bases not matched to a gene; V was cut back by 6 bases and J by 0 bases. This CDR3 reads CAIRGDRDSRSYEQYF. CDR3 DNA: TGTGCCATCAGGGGAGACAGGGACAGCCGCTCCTACGAGCAGTACTTC.

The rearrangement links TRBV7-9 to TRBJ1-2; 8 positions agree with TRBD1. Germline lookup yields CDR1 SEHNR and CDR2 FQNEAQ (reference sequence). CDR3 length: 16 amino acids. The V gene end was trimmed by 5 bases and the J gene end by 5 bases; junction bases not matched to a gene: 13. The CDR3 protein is CASSAQDRVKRYGYTF. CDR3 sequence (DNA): TGTGCCAGCAGCGCCCAGGACAGGGTGAAAAGATATGGCTACACCTTC. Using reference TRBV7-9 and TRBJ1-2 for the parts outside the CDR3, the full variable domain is DTGVSQNPRHKITKRGQNVTFRCDPISEHNRLYWYRQTLGQGPEFLTYFQNEAQLEKSRLLSDRFSAERPKGSFSTLEIQRTEQGDSAMYLCASSAQDRVKRYGYTFGSGTRLTVV.

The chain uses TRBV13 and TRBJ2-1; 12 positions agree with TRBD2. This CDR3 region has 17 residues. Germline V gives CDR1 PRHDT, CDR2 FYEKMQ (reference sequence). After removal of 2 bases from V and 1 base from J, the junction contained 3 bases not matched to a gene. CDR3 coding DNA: TGTGCCAGCAGCTTACGGACTAGCGGGGTTTCCTACAATGAGCAGTTCTTC. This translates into CASSLRTSGVSYNEQFF.